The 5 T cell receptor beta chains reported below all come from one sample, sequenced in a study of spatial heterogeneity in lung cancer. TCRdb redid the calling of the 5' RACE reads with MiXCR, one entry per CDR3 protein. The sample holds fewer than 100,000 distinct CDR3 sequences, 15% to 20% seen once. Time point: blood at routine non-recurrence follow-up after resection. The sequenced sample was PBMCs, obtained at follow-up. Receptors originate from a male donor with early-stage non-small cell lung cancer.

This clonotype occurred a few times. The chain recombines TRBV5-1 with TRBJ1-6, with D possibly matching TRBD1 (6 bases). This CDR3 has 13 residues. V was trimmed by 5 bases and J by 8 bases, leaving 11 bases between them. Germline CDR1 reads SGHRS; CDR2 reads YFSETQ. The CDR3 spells CASSYREDSPLHF. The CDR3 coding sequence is TGCGCCAGCAGTTACAGGGAGGATTCACCCCTCCACTTT. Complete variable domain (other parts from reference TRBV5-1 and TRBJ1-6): KAGVTQTPRYLIKTRGQQVTLSCSPISGHRSVSWYQQTPGQGLQFLFEYFSETQRNKGNFPGRFSGRQFSNSRSEMNVSTLELGDSALYLCASSYREDSPLHFGNGTRLTVT.

The DNA of the CDR3 is TGCAGTGCTACCCCGGGACAGGGGGGGGACTATAGCAATCAGCCCCAGCATTTT. Protein: CSATPGQGGDYSNQPQHF. The J gene is TRBJ1-5, the V gene TRBV20-1; 11 nucleotides align to TRBD1. The CDR3 is 18 residues long. Germline CDR1 reads DFQATT; CDR2 reads SNEGSKA (reference sequence). J lost 0 bases, V lost 4 bases, and 11 bases had no gene match.

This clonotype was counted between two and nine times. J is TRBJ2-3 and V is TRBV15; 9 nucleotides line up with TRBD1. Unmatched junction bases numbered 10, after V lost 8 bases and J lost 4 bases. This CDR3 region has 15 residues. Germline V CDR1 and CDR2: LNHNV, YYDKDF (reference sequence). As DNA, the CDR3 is TGTGCCACCGCGAGAGGCGGGACAGGGTCAGATACGCAGTATTTT. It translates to CATARGGTGSDTQYF.

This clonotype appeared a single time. The CDR3 protein is CASNIQAGRQFF. The CDR3 DNA reads TGTGCCAGTAATATCCAAGCGGGAAGGCAGTTCTTC. The chain carries TRBV19 and TRBJ2-1; TRBD2 matches at 7 bases. Germline CDR1 LNHDA, CDR2 SQIVND (reference sequence). The CDR3 is 12 residues long. Losses at the gene ends were 7 bases for V and 12 bases for J; bases not matched to a gene: 9.

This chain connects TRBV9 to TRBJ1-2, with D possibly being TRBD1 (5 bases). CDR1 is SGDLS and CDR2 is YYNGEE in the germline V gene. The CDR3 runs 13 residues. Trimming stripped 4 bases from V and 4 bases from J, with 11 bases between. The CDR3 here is CASSPGRGYGYTF. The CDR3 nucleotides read TGTGCCAGCAGCCCGGGGAGGGGCTATGGCTACACCTTC.